This is a list of T cell receptor beta chains from one sample in a study of shared clonotypes between healthy human individuals. Some clones are missing from TCRdb's copy, which holds only in-frame ones; the method was immunoSEQ multiplex PCR. Here the sample spans about 1.5 million clones, 95% to 99% being singletons. Sequencing was performed on naive CD4+ T cells sorted from blood. These receptors were collected from a man aged 25 to 40 in good health. Both conserved end residues are part of each CDR3. A D gene is named only where the DNA matches it firmly.

d_gene	v_gene	j_gene	CDR3aa
-	TRBV19	TRBJ1-1	CASRPTPRRAFF
-	TRBV7-9	TRBJ1-4	CASVRGANEKLFF
TRBD1	TRBV6-5	TRBJ2-5	CASRGGGQGQETQYF
-	TRBV9	TRBJ2-1	CASSVRPRQSSYNEQFF
-	TRBV5-1	TRBJ1-3	CASSLEVQISGNTIYF
-	TRBV5-1	TRBJ2-7	CASSPGATYEQYF
TRBD1	TRBV5-1	TRBJ2-3	CASSFDRVGTDTQYF
TRBD1	TRBV6-1	TRBJ1-4	CASSLAGGGNEKLFF
TRBD2	TRBV18	TRBJ2-3	CASSPLSLAGGRATDTQYF
TRBD2	TRBV27	TRBJ2-7	CASSFGGRAYEQYF
TRBD1	TRBV6-6	TRBJ1-5	CASSYSIGTGEEPQHF
TRBD2	TRBV9	TRBJ2-1	CASSVELLAGTYNEQFF
TRBD2	TRBV27	TRBJ2-1	CASSNRPAGEYYNEQFF
-	TRBV30	TRBJ2-5	CAWRAGEYQETQYF
TRBD1	TRBV14	TRBJ1-4	CASSREGQGVFF
TRBD2	TRBV4-3	TRBJ2-3	CASSQDEAGGIDTQYF
-	TRBV27	TRBJ2-5	CASSLSWQAQETQYF
-	TRBV18	TRBJ1-5	CASSQGTSNSNQPQHF
-	TRBV27	TRBJ2-1	CASSFRAGFYNEQFF